This TCR beta chain was obtained from a study of shared clonotypes between healthy human individuals. From germline, CDR1 is SEHNR and CDR2 FQNEAQ (reference sequence). Losses at the gene ends were 5 bases for V and 4 bases for J; bases not matched to a gene: 11. The CDR3 has 16 residues. The repertoire was sequenced with immunoSEQ multiplex PCR; TCRdb's copy has only in-frame clones and lacks some. This table holds a few million clones, around 94% found once. Sequenced input: naive CD4+ T cells sorted from blood. This sample's subset: CD45RA+ positively selected. The genes are TRBV7-9 and TRBJ2-7; 10 nucleotides match TRBD1. The source is a man younger than 35 in good health. CDR3 nucleotide sequence: TGTGCCAGCAGCCTTATAGCCGACAGGGGGCTTTACGAGCAGTACTTC. This gives the protein CASSLIADRGLYEQYF. Supplemented by reference TRBV7-9 and TRBJ2-7, the full variable domain reads DTGVSQNPRHKITKRGQNVTFRCDPISEHNRLYWYRQTLGQGPEFLTYFQNEAQLEKSRLLSDRFSAERPKGSFSTLEIQRTEQGDSAMYLCASSLIADRGLYEQYFGPGTRLTVT.